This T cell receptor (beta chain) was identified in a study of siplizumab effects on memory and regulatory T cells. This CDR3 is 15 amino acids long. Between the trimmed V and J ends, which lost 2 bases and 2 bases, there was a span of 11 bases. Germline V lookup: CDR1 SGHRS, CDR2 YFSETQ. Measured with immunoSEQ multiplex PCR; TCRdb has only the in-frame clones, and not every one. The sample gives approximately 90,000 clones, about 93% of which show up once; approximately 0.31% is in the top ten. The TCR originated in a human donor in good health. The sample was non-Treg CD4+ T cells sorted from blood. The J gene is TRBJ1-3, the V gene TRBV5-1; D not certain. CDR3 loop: CASSFDAAPGNTIYF. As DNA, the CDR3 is TGCGCCAGCAGCTTTGACGCCGCCCCTGGAAACACCATATATTTT.